The next 21 T cell receptor beta chains were all read from a single sample in a study of CD8 T cells in ankylosing spondylitis. Whole-study results and caveats: There was a TCR beta motif, made of several highly homologous variants, that appeared characteristic of ankylosing spondylitis blood.

The antigens of these receptors remain unknown. From the 5' RACE reads, TCRdb called clonotypes with MiXCR, one entry per CDR3 protein. The table records around 430,000 distinct CDR3 sequences, approximately 17% of them present only once. Source material: blood, either unsorted or a sorted T cell fraction (not recorded which). The source of these receptors is a male donor with ankylosing spondylitis.

This chain links TRBV3-1 with TRBJ2-7; TRBD1 matches at 7 bases. The CDR3 contains 14 residues. Germline CDR1 reads LGHDT; CDR2 reads YNNKEL (reference sequence). Germline trimming cut 1 base from V and 2 bases from J; bases unmatched to any gene: 2. CDR3 DNA: TGTGCCAGCAGCCAAGCACAGGGGACCTACGAGCAGTACTTC. Encoded protein: CASSQAQGTYEQYF.

The chain has TRBV28 and TRBJ2-5; TRBD1 matches at 8 bases. The CDR3 length is 15 residues. CDR1 is MDHEN and CDR2 is SYDVKM in the germline V gene. The V and J ends lost 7 bases and 0 bases, in that order; junction bases with no gene match: 7. The chain's CDR3 is CASTTSGGHQETQYF. The CDR3 bases are TGTGCCAGCACCACTTCAGGGGGCCACCAAGAGACCCAGTACTTC.

V usage is TRBV4-3 and J usage is TRBJ2-7; 10 nucleotides line up with TRBD2. The CDR3 loop spans 15 amino acids. With V trimmed by 1 base and J by 2 bases, 2 bases remained unmatched. From germline, CDR1 is LGHNA and CDR2 YSLEER. Written as DNA, the CDR3 is TGCGCCAGCAGCCAAGGGACTAGCGGAGCCTACGAGCAGTACTTC. This codes for CASSQGTSGAYEQYF.

This clonotype has more than one count but fewer than ten. The chain recombines TRBV28 with TRBJ2-7; TRBD2 matches 9 bases. J was trimmed by 3 bases and V by 4 bases; bases with no gene match: 10. The CDR3 has 16 residues. The germline V gene encodes CDR1 MDHEN and CDR2 SYDVKM. CDR3 protein: CASSSPGTSKYYEQYF. CDR3 in DNA: TGTGCCAGCAGTTCCCCCGGGACTAGCAAATACTACGAGCAGTACTTC.

This clonotype came up many times. V gene TRBV7-2 combines with J gene TRBJ2-1; D unclear. V was shortened by 5 bases and J by 12 bases, with 11 bases between the two germline ends. The CDR3 has 11 residues. In germline, CDR1 is SGHTA, CDR2 FQGNSA. The CDR3 reads CASSLSSGQFF. CDR3 sequence (DNA): TGTGCCAGCAGCCTCTCGTCCGGGCAGTTCTTC.

The V and J genes are TRBV6-5 and TRBJ2-2, with D perhaps matching TRBD1 (6 bases). Germline V gives CDR1 MNHEY, CDR2 SVGAGI. Trimming shortened V by 0 bases and J by 3 bases, and 11 bases separated the two germline ends. CDR3 size: 16 residues. CDR3 nucleotide sequence: TGTGCCAGCAGTTACTCAGGCAGGGGTTACACCGGGGAGCTGTTTTTT. The encoded protein is CASSYSGRGYTGELFF.

The J gene is TRBJ2-1, the V gene TRBV20-1; 8 bases align to TRBD2. The CDR3 runs to 18 residues. The germline V gene encodes CDR1 DFQATT and CDR2 SNEGSKA (reference sequence). Trimming took 1 base from V and 1 from J; bases not matched to a gene: 12. The CDR3 region has the DNA TGCAGTGCTAGAGGAAGGACGAGCGGGAGTAGGTCCTACAATGAGCAGTTCTTC. Its protein is CSARGRTSGSRSYNEQFF.

The rearrangement links TRBV7-3 to TRBJ1-1; D remains unclear. V lost 2 bases and J lost 5, with 18 bases in between. CDR3 length equals 16 residues. The V gene's germline CDR1 is SGHTA and CDR2 FQGTGA. CDR3 region: CASSLVVDLLRTEAFF. For the CDR3, the DNA is TGTGCCAGCAGCTTAGTTGTAGACCTCTTGAGGACTGAAGCTTTCTTT. The variable domain in full, completed from reference TRBV7-3 and TRBJ1-1, reads GAGVSQTPSNKVTEKGKYVELRCDPISGHTALYWYRQSLGQGPEFLIYFQGTGAADDSGLPNDRFFAVRPEGSVSTLKIQRTERGDSAVYLCASSLVVDLLRTEAFFGQGTRLTVV.

This clonotype has a handful of counts. The chain joins TRBV3-1 to TRBJ1-4; D gene uncertain. Trimming cost V 4 bases and J 6 bases, with 21 bases left between them. CDR3 length: 17 amino acids. CDR1 is LGHDT and CDR2 is YNNKEL in the germline V gene (reference sequence). CDR3 protein: CASSLGGGVWSDEKLFF. DNA of the CDR3: TGTGCCAGCAGCCTTGGAGGCGGGGTTTGGTCGGATGAAAAACTGTTTTTT.

This CDR3 reads CASSSPRGSYEQYF. In nucleotides, the CDR3 is TGCGCCAGCAGCTCCCCCAGGGGATCCTACGAGCAGTACTTC. The chain is built from TRBV5-1 and TRBJ2-7, with D perhaps TRBD1 (6 bases). Trimming took 3 bases from V and 1 from J, leaving 11 bases between them. Germline CDR1 reads SGHRS; CDR2 reads YFSETQ. The CDR3 runs to 14 residues.

The genes are TRBV5-1 and TRBJ1-4; D perhaps matches TRBD1 (5 bases). The CDR3 extends over 15 amino acids. The germline V gene has CDR1 SGHRS and CDR2 YFSETQ. The V gene lost 1 base and the J gene lost 5 bases, with 12 bases spanning the gap. For the CDR3, the DNA is TGCGCCAGCAGCTTGATGTCCGGGGGGAATGAAAAACTGTTTTTT. This translates into CASSLMSGGNEKLFF.

This clonotype was observed a few times. The chain recombines TRBV5-1 with TRBJ2-5, with D hard to call. Germline V CDR1 and CDR2: SGHRS, YFSETQ. V was trimmed by 0 bases and J by 2 bases, leaving 8 bases between them. This CDR3 has 14 residues. The CDR3, as DNA: TGCGCCAGCAGCTTGGCCGTGGGACAAGAGACCCAGTACTTC. Translated: CASSLAVGQETQYF. Supplemented by reference TRBV5-1 and TRBJ2-5, the full variable domain reads KAGVTQTPRYLIKTRGQQVTLSCSPISGHRSVSWYQQTPGQGLQFLFEYFSETQRNKGNFPGRFSGRQFSNSRSEMNVSTLELGDSALYLCASSLAVGQETQYFGPGTRLLVL.

The rearrangement uses TRBV12-3 or TRBV12-4 and TRBJ1-1; weak D call: TRBD1 (5 bases). This CDR3 region has 12 residues. V gave up 6 bases and J gave up 7 bases, with 12 bases separating them. The CDR3 reads CASREDRYEAFF. The CDR3 DNA follows: TGTGCCAGCAGGGAAGACAGATATGAAGCTTTCTTT.

This clonotype was recorded only once. J is TRBJ2-7 and V is TRBV11-3, with 9 bases fitting TRBD1. J gave up 4 bases and V 1 base, and 11 bases lay outside the gene matches. The CDR3 totals 17 residues. Per the germline V gene, CDR1 is SGHNT and CDR2 is YENEEA. Here the CDR3 DNA reads TGTGCCAGCAGCTTAGGGGGAGGGCGGGACAGGGCATACGAGCAGTACTTC. The encoded protein is CASSLGGGRDRAYEQYF. Drawing the rest from reference TRBV11-3 and TRBJ2-7, the complete variable domain is EAGVVQSPRYKIIEKKQPVAFWCNPISGHNTLYWYLQNLGQGPELLIRYENEEAVDDSQLPKDRFSAERLKGVDSTLKIQPAELGDSAVYLCASSLGGGRDRAYEQYFGPGTRLTVT.

There are a few counts of this clonotype. The chain carries TRBV20-1 and TRBJ2-1, with 9 bases identical to TRBD1. The V segment lost 6 bases and the J segment 7 bases; nucleotides outside the gene matches: 10. This CDR3 region has 14 residues. Germline loops: CDR1 DFQATT, CDR2 SNEGSKA (reference sequence). Written as DNA, the CDR3 is TGCAGTGCGGAGCCTACGACAGGGGGAAATGAGCAGTTCTTC. Translated, it gives CSAEPTTGGNEQFF.

This sequence joins TRBV7-8 and TRBJ1-1; D unclear. Germline CDR1 reads SGHVS; CDR2 reads FQNEAQ. With 1 base removed from V and 9 bases from J, the gap between germline ends came to 12 bases. The CDR3 spans 13 residues. CDR3 coding DNA: TGTGCCAGCAGCTTAGGTTCGGCAGGCAAAGCTTTCTTT. Protein sequence: CASSLGSAGKAFF.

The gene calls are TRBV5-8 and TRBJ2-7; maybe TRBD1 (6 bases). The V end was cut by 4 bases, the J end by 3 bases, with 17 bases between. CDR1 is SGHTS and CDR2 is YDEGEE in the germline V gene. This CDR3 has 15 residues. CDR3 in DNA: TGTGCCAGCAGCATGGGGACATCTCCCTACTACGAGCAGTACTTC. Its protein is CASSMGTSPYYEQYF.

This rearrangement joins TRBV2 to TRBJ2-7; no firm D call. The V gene's germline CDR1 is SNHLY and CDR2 FYNNEI. V was trimmed by 6 bases and J by 4 bases, leaving 16 bases between them. This CDR3 contains 14 residues. CDR3 amino acids: CASRALLGPYEQYF. In DNA form, the CDR3 reads TGTGCCAGCAGAGCCCTCCTAGGACCATACGAGCAGTACTTC.

V is TRBV7-9 and J is TRBJ2-1, with a weak D call TRBD1 (6 bases). The CDR3 is 12 amino acids. Germline V lookup: CDR1 SEHNR, CDR2 FQNEAQ (reference sequence). Trimming left V 8 bases short and J 8 bases short, with 13 bases between. DNA of the CDR3: TGTGCCAGCTTCAGGGGTGGCGATGAGCAGTTCTTC. Translated, it gives CASFRGGDEQFF.

This clonotype was recorded a few times. The chain has TRBV12-3 or TRBV12-4 and TRBJ2-7, with D possibly being TRBD2 (6 bases). V lost 6 bases and J lost 0, with 12 bases in between. CDR3 length: 14 residues. The CDR3 loop reads CASRDGSVSYEQYF. For the CDR3, the DNA is TGTGCCAGCAGGGACGGGAGTGTCTCCTACGAGCAGTACTTC.

The chain couples TRBV20-1 to TRBJ1-2; the D gene is possibly TRBD1 (5 bases). CDR3 size: 13 residues. CDR1 is DFQATT, CDR2 SNEGSKA, per germline (reference sequence). V was clipped by 0 bases and J by 8 bases, with 13 bases between them. CDR3 region: CSARDLGGWGYTF. The CDR3 DNA is TGCAGTGCTAGAGATTTGGGGGGTTGGGGCTACACCTTC.